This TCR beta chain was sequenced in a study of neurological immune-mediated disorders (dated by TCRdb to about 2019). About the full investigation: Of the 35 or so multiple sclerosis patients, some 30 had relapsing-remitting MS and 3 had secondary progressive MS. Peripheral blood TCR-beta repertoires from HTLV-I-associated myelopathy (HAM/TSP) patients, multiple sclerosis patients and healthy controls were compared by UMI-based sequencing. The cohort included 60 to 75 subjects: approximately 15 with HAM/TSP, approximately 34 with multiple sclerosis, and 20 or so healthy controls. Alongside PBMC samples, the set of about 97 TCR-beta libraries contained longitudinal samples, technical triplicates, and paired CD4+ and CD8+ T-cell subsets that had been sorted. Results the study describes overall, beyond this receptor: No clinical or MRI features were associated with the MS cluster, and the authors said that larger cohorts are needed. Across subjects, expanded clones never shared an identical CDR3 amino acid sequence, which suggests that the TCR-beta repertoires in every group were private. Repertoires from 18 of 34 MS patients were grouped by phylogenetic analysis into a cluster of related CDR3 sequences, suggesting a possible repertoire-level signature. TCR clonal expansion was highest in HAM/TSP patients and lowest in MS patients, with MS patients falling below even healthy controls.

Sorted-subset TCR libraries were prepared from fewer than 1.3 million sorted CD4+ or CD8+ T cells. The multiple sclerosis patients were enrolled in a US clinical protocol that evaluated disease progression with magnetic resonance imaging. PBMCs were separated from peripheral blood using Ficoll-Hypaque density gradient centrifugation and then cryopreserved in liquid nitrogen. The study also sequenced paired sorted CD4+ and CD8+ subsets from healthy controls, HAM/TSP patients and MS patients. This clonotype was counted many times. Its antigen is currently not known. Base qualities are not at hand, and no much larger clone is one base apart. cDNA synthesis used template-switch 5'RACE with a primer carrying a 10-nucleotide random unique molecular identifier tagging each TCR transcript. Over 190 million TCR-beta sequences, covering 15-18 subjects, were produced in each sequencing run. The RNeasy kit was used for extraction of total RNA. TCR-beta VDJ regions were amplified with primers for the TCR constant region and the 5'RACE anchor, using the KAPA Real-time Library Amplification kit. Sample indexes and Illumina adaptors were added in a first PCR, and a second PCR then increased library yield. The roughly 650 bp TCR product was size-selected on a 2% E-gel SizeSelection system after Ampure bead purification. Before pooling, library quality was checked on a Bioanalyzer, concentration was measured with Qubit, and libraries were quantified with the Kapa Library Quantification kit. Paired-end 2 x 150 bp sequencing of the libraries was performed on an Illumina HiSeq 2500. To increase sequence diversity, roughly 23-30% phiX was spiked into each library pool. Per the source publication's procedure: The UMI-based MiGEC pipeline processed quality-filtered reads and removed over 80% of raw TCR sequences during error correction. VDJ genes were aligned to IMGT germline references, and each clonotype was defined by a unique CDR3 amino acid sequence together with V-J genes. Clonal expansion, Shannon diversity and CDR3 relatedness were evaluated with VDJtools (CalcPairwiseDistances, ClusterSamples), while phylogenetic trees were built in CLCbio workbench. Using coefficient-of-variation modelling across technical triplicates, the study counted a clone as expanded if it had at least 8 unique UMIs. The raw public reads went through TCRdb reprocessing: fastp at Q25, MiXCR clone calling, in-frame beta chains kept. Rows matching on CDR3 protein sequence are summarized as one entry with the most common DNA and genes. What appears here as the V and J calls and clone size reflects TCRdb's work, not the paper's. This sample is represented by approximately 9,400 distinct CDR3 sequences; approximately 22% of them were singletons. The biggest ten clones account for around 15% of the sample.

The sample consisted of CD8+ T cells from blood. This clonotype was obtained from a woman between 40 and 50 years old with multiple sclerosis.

CDR3 sequence: CASSVPDTALYRYTF. At the DNA level, the sequence is TGTGCCAGCAGCGTACCGGACACGGCGCTATATCGCTACACCTTC. The V and J genes are TRBV11-2 and TRBJ1-2, and possibly TRBD1, on 5 matching bases. The germline V gene yields SGHAT for CDR1 and FQNNGV for CDR2. The trim is 5 bases for V and 9 bases for J, with a gap of 22 bases between the germline ends. Including cysteine and phenylalanine, the CDR3 has 15 amino acids. The read is trimmed to its CDR3 DNA, 45 bases read in frame from base 1.